This TCR beta chain was sequenced in a study of cytomegalovirus exposure and HLA in healthy donors. V lost 6 bases to trimming and J lost 7 bases, with 13 bases between them. This CDR3 has 12 residues. Germline V gene data show CDR1 as SQVTM and CDR2 as ANQGSEA. Generated by immunoSEQ multiplex PCR, the TCRdb table keeps only in-frame clones and is missing some. Among about 120,000 clones listed, 88% were seen once. This sequence originates from a man aged 18 to 29 in good health and CMV-seropositive. The sample comprised PBMCs. This chain joins TRBV29-1 and TRBJ2-1, with D maybe TRBD2 (7 bases). The CDR3 is CSVTRGGNEQFF. The CDR3 DNA is TGCAGCGTGACCAGGGGAGGGAATGAGCAGTTCTTC.